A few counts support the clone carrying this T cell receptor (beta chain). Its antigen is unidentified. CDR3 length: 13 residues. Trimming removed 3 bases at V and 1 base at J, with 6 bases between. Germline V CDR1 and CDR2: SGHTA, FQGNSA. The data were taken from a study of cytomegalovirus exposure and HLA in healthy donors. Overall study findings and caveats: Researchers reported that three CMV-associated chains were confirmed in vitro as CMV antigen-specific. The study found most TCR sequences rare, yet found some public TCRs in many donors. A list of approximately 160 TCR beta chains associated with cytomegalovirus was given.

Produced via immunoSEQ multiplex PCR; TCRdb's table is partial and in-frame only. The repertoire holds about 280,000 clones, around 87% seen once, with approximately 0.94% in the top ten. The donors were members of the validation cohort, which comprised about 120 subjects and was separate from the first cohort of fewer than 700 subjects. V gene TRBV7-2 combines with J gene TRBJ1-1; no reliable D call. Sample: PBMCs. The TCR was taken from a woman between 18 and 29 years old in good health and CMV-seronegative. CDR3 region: CASSFTENTEAFF. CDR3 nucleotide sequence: TGTGCCAGCAGCTTTACAGAGAACACTGAAGCTTTCTTT.